The present entry profiles one T cell receptor beta chain with its context. This clone was picked up a small number of times. The antigen it recognizes is unknown. One base away there is no much larger clone; base qualities are not given. Using the deep immunoSEQ assay, TCR CDR3 regions were amplified from genomic DNA by multiplex PCR. For each cell subset, the extracted genomic DNA was distributed evenly across all wells of several immunoSEQ 96-well plates, and each plate served as one replicate. For sorted subsets, each replicate PCR was loaded with 200 ng genomic DNA, equivalent to roughly 30,000 T cell genomes. The purified libraries were quantified using a Qubit 3.0 fluorometer, sized with a Bioanalyzer 2100, and then quantified again using the KAPA Library Quantification kit. Every immunoSEQ 96-well plate was sequenced on a separate single-read 150-cycle Illumina NextSeq 550 flow cell. The paper's processing steps were these. Because the immunoSEQ output included only junctional sequences and no quality scores, the filtering could not be the same as the filtering used for full-length reads. Sequences were annotated with PyIR, a Python wrapper for IgBLAST v1.9, and V/J genes and CDR3 were assigned using IMGT germline references. Any read was removed if the V/J assignment was weak (E-value above 1e-6), the CDR3 was missing, or the read contained stop codons, out-of-frame junctions, or ambiguous translated residues. V3J clonotypes were defined as sequences sharing an identical inferred V gene, J gene, and CDR3 amino acid sequence. To compute the percentage overlap between repertoires, the number of shared unique clonotypes was divided by the size of the smaller repertoire. RTK rarefaction, the Chao1 estimator, and Recon v2.1 estimates of unobserved clonotypes were used to assess repertoire richness. OLGA was used to compute generation probabilities for all TCRbeta clonotypes that the gDNA method yielded from a handful of donors. TCRdb stores this immuneACCESS table with in-frame sequences only. Part of the clones is absent; in the studies checked, under half of the shortfall reflects unresolved V genes, and no reason is known for the rest. Clone size and V and J calls were adopted from that table, with D and trimming inferred from the DNA. The sample data list some 2,500,000 clones, and roughly 93% of these were observed just once. The ten largest clones capture 0.35% to 0.45% of the sample.

This sample was taken from a study of shared clonotypes between healthy human individuals (dated by TCRdb to the early 2020s). Broadly, across the study: The cohort comprised a couple of women and a few men aged 18 to 49 years. For each donor, CD4 naive and CD4 memory were each given three plates, CD8 naive was given two plates, and CD8 memory was given one plate. The study deeply sequenced blood TCR repertoires of about five healthy adults to estimate repertoire size and the extent of clonotype sharing between individuals. To increase sequencing depth and limit assay-specific biases, TCR repertoire library preparation and sequencing were carried out by different laboratories using diverse techniques. Per donor, leukapheresis produced somewhere between about 0.8 and 9.5 billion PBMCs.

General study outcomes and caveats: Pairwise subsampling led to the expectation that sequencing depth would affect the degree of clonotype sharing among donors. Larger estimated clonotype richness was generally found for naive subsets than for memory subsets. Sampling was limited to blood, and TCR repertoires in tissue likely differ from TCR repertoires in blood. Incomplete sequencing was indicated by rarefaction of sorted-subset datasets, despite the large sequencing depth. Because the study included a small number of donors, the genetic and exposure-history diversity represented was limited. Approximately 5% of naive CD4, 3.5% of naive CD8, about 2.5% of memory CD4, and approximately 0.4% of memory CD8 clonotypes were shared across several donors. Higher generation probabilities were observed for clonotypes shared by all four sorted-subset donors than for non-shared clonotypes.

The donors were healthy, HIV-negative adults who had no recently reported acute infections or vaccinations. All donors were Caucasian adults living in Nashville, Tennessee, USA. CD4+ T cells were enriched by magnetic negative selection, after which naive cells were positively selected on CD45RA and the negative fraction was taken as the memory subset. Blood was collected by leukapheresis, and PBMCs were isolated by Ficoll-Histopaque density gradient centrifugation and then cryopreserved in liquid nitrogen vapor phase. Analytical flow cytometry was used to check the purity and quantity of every magnetically sorted T cell population. Genomic DNA was isolated from every sorted fraction and measured by UV absorbance on a Nanodrop 2000c. The germline V gene sets CDR1 to SQVTM and CDR2 to ANQGSEA. The CDR3 runs 12 residues from the cysteine to the phenylalanine. The DNA shown is the 36-base CDR3, in frame from base 1. V has 4 bases trimmed and J has 10 bases trimmed; junction bases matching no gene number 6.

The clonotype comes from a man between 18 and 29 years old in good health. Some clones in this sample may be carry-over from other donors' samples. Input material: naive CD4+ T cells from PBMCs. The cell subset or site label on this specimen signifies: CD45RA+ positively selected. The chain joins TRBV29-1 to TRBJ2-1, and TRBD2 matches 8 of the central bases. The nucleotides read TGCAGCGTTGTCAAAGCGGGGGACGAGCAGTTCTTC. It translates to CSVVKAGDEQFF.